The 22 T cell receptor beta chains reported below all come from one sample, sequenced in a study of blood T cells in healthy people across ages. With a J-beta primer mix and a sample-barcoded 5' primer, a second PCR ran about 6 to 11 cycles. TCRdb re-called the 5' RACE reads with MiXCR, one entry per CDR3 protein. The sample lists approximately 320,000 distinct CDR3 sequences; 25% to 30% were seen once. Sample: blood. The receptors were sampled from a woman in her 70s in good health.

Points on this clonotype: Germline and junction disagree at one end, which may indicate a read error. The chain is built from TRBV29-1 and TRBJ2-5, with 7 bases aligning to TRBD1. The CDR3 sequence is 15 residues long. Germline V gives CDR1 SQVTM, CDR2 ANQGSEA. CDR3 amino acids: CSVDDREMFVATQYF. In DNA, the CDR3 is TGTAGCGTCGACGACAGGGAGATGTTCGTAGCGACCCAGTACTTC.

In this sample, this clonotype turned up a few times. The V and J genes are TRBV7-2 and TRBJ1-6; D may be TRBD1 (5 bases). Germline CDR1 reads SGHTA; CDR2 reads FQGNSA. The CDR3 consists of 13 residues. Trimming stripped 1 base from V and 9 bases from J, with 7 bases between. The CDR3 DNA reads TGTGCCAGCAGCTTAGACAGGCGTTCACCCCTCCACTTT. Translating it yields CASSLDRRSPLHF. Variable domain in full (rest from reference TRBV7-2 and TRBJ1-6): GAGVSQSPSNKVTEKGKDVELRCDPISGHTALYWYRQSLGQGLEFLIYFQGNSAPDKSGLPSDRFSAERTGGSVSTLTIQRTQQEDSAVYLCASSLDRRSPLHFGNGTRLTVT.

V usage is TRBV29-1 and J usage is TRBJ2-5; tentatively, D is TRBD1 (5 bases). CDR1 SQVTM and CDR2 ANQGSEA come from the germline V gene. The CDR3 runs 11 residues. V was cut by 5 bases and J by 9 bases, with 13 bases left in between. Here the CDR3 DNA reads TGCAGCGTTAACCAGGGTAGGGCCCAGTACTTC. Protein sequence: CSVNQGRAQYF.

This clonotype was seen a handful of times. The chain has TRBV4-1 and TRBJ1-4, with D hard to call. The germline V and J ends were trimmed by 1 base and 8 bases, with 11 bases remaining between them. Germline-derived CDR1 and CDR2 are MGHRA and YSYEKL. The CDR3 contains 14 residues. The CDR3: CASSQVQVREKLFF. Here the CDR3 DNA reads TGCGCCAGCAGCCAAGTCCAGGTGCGAGAAAAACTGTTTTTT.

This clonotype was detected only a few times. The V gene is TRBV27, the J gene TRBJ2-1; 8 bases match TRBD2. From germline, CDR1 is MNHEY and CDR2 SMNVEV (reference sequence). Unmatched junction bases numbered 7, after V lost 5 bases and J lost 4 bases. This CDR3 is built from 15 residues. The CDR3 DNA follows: TGTGCCAGCAGTCGGACTAGCCGGGGGTACAATGAGCAGTTCTTC. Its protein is CASSRTSRGYNEQFF.

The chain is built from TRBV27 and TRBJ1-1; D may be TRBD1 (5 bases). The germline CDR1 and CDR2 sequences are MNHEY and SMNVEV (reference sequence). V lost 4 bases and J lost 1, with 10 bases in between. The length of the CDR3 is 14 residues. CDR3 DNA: TGTGCCAGCAGTTCCAGACAGCCGAACACTGAAGCTTTCTTT. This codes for CASSSRQPNTEAFF.

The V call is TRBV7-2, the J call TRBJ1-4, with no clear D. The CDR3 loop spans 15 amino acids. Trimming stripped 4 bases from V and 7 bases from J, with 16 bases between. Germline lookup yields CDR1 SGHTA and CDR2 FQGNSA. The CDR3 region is CASSSSTGISEKLFF. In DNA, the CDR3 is TGTGCCAGCAGCTCTTCGACGGGGATAAGTGAAAAACTGTTTTTT.

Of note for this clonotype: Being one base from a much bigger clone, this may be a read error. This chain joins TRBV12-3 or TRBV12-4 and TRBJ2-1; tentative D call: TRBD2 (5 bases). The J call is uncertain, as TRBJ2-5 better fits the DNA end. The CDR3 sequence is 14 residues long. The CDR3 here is CASSLGRGMETQYF. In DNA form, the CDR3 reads TGTGCCAGCAGTCTTGGACGGGGTATGGAGACCCAGTACTTC.

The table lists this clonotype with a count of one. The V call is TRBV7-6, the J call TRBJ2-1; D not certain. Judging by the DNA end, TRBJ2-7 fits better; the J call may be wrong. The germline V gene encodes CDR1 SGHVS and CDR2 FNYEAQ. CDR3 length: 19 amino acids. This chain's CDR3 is CASSLAANPWSAGSYEQYF. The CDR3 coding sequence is TGTGCCAGCAGCTTAGCTGCGAATCCCTGGTCAGCAGGTTCCTACGAGCAGTACTTC.

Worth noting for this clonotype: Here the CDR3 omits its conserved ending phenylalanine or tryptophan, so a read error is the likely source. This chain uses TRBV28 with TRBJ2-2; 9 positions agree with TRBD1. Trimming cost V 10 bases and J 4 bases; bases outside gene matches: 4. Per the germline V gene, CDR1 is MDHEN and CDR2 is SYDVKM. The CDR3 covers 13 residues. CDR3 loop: CANRDRVTGELFL. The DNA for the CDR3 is TGTGCCAACCGGGACAGGGTCACCGGGGAGCTGTTTTTA.

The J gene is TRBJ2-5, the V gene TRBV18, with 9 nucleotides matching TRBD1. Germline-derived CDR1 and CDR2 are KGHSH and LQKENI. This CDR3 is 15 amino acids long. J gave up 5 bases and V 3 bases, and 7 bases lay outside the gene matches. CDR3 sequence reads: CASSPPGTGKETQYF. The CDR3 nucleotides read TGTGCCAGCTCACCTCCCGGGACAGGGAAGGAGACCCAGTACTTC.

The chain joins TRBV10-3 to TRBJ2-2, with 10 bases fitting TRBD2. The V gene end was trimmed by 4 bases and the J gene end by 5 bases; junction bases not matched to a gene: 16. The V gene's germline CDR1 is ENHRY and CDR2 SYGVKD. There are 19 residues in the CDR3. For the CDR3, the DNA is TGTGCCATCAGTGCCCTCGGGGTAGCGGGAGGACGAGGGACCGGGGAGCTGTTTTTT. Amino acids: CAISALGVAGGRGTGELFF.

The CDR3 DNA sequence: TGTGCCAGCAGCCGCAATAGCAATCAGCCCCAGCATTTT. It yields the protein CASSRNSNQPQHF. This chain links TRBV2 with TRBJ1-5; D unclear. The germline V gene encodes CDR1 SNHLY and CDR2 FYNNEI. This CDR3 is built from 13 residues. Between the trimmed V and J ends, which lost 6 bases and 0 bases, there was a span of 6 bases.

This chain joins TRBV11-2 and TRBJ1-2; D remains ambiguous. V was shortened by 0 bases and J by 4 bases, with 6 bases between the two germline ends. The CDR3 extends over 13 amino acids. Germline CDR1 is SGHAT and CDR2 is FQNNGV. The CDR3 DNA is TGTGCCAGCAGCTTAGATGGTCGCTATGGCTACACCTTC. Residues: CASSLDGRYGYTF.

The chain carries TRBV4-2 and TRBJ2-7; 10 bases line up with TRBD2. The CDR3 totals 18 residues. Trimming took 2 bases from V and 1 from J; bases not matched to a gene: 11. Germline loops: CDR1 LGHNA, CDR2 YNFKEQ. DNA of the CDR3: TGTGCCAGCAGCCAACTGCTTCCTAGCGGGAGCTCGTCCTACGAGCAGTACGTC. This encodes CASSQLLPSGSSSYEQYV.

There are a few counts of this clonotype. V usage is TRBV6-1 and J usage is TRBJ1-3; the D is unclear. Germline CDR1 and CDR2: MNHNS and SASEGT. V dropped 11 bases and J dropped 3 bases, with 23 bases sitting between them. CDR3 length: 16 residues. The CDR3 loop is CAGGRPAEGSGNTIYF. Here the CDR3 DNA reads TGTGCCGGCGGCCGCCCGGCGGAAGGTAGTGGAAACACCATATATTTT.

The CDR3 nucleotides are TGTGCCAGCAGCCAAGGGTCCAAGAACACTGAAGCTTTCTTT. Protein: CASSQGSKNTEAFF. The chain has TRBV3-1 and TRBJ1-1; D is unclear. The length of the CDR3 is 14 residues. CDR1 is LGHDT, CDR2 YNNKEL, per germline (reference sequence). V lost 1 base, J lost 1 base, and 7 bases lay in between.

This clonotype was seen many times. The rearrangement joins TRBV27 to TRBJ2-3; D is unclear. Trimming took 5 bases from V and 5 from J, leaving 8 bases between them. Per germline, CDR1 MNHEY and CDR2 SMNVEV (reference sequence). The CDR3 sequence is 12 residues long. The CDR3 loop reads CASSPLGDTQYF. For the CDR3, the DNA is TGTGCCAGCAGTCCCCTAGGAGATACGCAGTATTTT.

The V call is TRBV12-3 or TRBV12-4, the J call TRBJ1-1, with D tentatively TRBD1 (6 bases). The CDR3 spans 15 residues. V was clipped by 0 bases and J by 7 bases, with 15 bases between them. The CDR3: CASSLAQKDSLEAFF. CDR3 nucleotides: TGTGCCAGCAGTTTAGCGCAGAAGGACAGCCTTGAAGCTTTCTTT.

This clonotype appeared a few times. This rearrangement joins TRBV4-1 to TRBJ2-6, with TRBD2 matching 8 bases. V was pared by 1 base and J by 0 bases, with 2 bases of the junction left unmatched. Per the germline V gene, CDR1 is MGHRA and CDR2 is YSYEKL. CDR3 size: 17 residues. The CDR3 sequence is CASSQGTSYSGANVLTF. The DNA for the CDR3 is TGCGCCAGCAGCCAAGGGACTAGCTACTCTGGGGCCAACGTCCTGACTTTC.

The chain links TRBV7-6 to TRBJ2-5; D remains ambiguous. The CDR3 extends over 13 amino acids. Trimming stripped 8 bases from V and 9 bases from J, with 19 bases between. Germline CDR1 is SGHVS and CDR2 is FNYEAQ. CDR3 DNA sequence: TGTGCCAGCGGCTCAGACTTGGTTGGGGCCCAGTACTTC. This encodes CASGSDLVGAQYF. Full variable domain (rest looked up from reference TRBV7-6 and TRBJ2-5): GAGVSQSPRYKVTKRGQDVALRCDPISGHVSLYWYRQALGQGPEFLTYFNYEAQQDKSGLPNDRFSAERPEGSISTLTIQRTEQRDSAMYRCASGSDLVGAQYFGPGTRLLVL.

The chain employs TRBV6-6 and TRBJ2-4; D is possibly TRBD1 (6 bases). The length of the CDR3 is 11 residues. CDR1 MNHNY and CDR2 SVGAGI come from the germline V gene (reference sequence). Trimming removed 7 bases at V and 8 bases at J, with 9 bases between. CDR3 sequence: CASTQGYIQYF. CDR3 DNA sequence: TGTGCCAGCACCCAGGGGTACATTCAGTACTTC.